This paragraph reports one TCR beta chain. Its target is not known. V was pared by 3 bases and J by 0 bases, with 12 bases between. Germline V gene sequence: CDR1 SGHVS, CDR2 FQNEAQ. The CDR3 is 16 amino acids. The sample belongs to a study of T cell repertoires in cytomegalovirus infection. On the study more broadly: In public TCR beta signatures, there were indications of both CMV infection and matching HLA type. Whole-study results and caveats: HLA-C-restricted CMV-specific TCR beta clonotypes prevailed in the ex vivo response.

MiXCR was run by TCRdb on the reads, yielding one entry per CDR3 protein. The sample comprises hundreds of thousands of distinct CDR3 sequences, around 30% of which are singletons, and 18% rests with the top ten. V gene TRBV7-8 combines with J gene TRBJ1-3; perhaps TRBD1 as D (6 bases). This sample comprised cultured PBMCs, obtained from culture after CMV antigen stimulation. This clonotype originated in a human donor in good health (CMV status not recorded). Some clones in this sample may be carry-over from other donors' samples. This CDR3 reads CASSFTGLNSGNTIYF. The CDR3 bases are TGTGCCAGCAGCTTTACAGGGCTCAACTCTGGAAACACCATATATTTT.